Ten or more counts support the clone carrying this T cell receptor beta chain. TCRdb processed the RACE reads anew with MiXCR; each CDR3 protein has one entry. The data hold around 50,000 distinct CDR3 sequences, with 7% to 10% observed a single time. Between the trimmed V and J ends, which lost 7 bases and 0 bases, there was a span of 9 bases. CDR1 is GTSNPN and CDR2 is SVGIG in the germline V gene (reference sequence). This CDR3 comprises 12 residues. This entry belongs to a study of human T cells and chemical hapten exposure. About the research overall: Upper inner arm skin measuring roughly 2 cm by roughly 2 cm received 2% DPC for sensitization.

Time point meaning: patch test 1, 2 weeks after DPC sensitization. The treatment here: therapeutic diphenylcyclopropenone sensitization with weekly scalp DPC. The source was whole blood, collected in connection with sensitization to the hapten diphenylcyclopropenone (DPC). The chain couples TRBV30 to TRBJ1-2; no clear D. The source of this sequence is a woman in her forties with alopecia areata. Some clones in this sample may be carry-over from other donors' samples. Here the CDR3 reads CASASPNYGYTF. The DNA for the CDR3 is TGTGCCTCCGCCAGCCCTAACTATGGCTACACCTTC.